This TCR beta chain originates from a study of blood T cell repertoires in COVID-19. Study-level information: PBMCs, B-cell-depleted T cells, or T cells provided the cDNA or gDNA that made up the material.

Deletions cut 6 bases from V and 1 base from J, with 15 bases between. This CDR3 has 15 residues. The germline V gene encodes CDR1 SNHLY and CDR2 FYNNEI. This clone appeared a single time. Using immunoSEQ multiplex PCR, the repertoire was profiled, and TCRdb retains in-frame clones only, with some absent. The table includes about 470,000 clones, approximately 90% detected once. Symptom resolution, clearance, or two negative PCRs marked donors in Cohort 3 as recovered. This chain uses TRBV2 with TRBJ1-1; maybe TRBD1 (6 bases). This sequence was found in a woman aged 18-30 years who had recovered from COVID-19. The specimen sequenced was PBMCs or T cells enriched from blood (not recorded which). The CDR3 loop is CASSRDTIGNTEAFF. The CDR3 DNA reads TGTGCCAGCAGCCGGGACACCATTGGGAACACTGAAGCTTTCTTT.